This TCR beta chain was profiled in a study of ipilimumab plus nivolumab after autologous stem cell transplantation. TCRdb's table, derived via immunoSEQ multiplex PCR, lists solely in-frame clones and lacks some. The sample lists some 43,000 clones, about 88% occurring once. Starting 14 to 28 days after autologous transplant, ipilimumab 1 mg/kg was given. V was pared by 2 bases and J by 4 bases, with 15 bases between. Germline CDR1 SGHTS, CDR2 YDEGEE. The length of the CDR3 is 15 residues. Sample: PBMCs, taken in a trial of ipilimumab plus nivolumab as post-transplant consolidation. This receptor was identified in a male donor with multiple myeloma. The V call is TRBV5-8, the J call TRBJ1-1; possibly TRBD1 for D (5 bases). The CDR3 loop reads CASSLSRTFLTEAFF. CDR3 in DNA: TGTGCCAGCAGCTTATCTAGGACATTTCTCACTGAAGCTTTCTTT.